This T cell receptor beta chain was found in a study of CD8 T cells in ankylosing spondylitis. Study-level findings and limits: Seemingly characteristic of ankylosing spondylitis blood was a TCR beta motif consisting of about 8 highly homologous variants.

Germline V gives CDR1 SGHTA, CDR2 FQGNSA. The V and J ends lost 7 bases and 7 bases respectively, with 27 bases between them. This CDR3 contains 17 residues. This clonotype was counted between two and nine times. As yet, its antigen is unknown. TCRdb analysed the 5' RACE reads with MiXCR anew, one entry per CDR3 protein. The repertoire consists of approximately 540,000 distinct CDR3 sequences, with 9.5% to 15% occurring once and the leading ten covering 6.5% to 7%. The rearrangement joins TRBV7-2 to TRBJ2-3; perhaps TRBD2 as D (6 bases). The sequenced material came from blood, either unsorted or a sorted T cell fraction (not recorded which). The origin of this receptor is a male donor with ankylosing spondylitis. CDR3 sequence: CASTLDPGLSTSNTQYF. CDR3 DNA sequence: TGTGCCAGCACCCTCGATCCGGGACTTTCTACATCGAATACGCAGTATTTT.